This T cell receptor beta chain came from a study of T-cell memory formation after mild COVID-19. Findings of the study overall: Balance between CD4 and CD8 was seen in clones contracting day 15 to 85, and a CD4+ lean was seen in later expanders.

TCRdb reprocessed the 5' RACE reads via MiXCR and lists one record per CDR3 protein. This sample has 200,000 to 250,000 distinct CDR3 sequences, with 27% found just once. This clonotype was picked up a small number of times. The antigen remains undetermined. What was sequenced was PBMCs or a T cell subset sorted from them (not recorded which). The origin of this receptor is an adult woman who had mild COVID-19 (a few samples of this study predate the infection). Cell type and time point are not known.

This CDR3 is CASSTWGTEESEQFF. CDR3 sequence (DNA): TGTGCCAGTTCGACTTGGGGGACAGAAGAGAGTGAGCAGTTCTTC. The chain has TRBV7-9 and TRBJ2-1; 7 bases match TRBD1. Germline assignment: CDR1 SEHNR and CDR2 FQNEAQ (reference sequence). J gave up 9 bases and V 9 bases, and 17 bases lay outside the gene matches. The CDR3 has 15 residues. The full variable domain, its missing parts supplied by reference TRBV7-9 and TRBJ2-1, is DTGVSQNPRHKITKRGQNVTFRCDPISEHNRLYWYRQTLGQGPEFLTYFQNEAQLEKSRLLSDRFSAERPKGSFSTLEIQRTEQGDSAMYLCASSTWGTEESEQFFGPGTRLTVL.